This TCR beta chain was observed in a study of shared clonotypes between healthy human individuals. Positively selected for CCR7, the CD45RO-negative cells used as naive CD8 cells excluded terminally differentiated effector memory CD45RA+ cells. This clone was seen a handful of times. Assay used: immunoSEQ multiplex PCR; TCRdb lists only in-frame clones, some missing. The sample consists of about 2.1 million clones, 93% of them appearing once. V shed 2 bases and J shed 1 base, with 11 bases lying between them. Per the germline V gene, CDR1 is SEHNR and CDR2 is FQNEAQ (reference sequence). The CDR3 length is 15 residues.

The sequencing input was naive CD8+ T cells from PBMCs. The receptor's source is a man aged 18 to 29 in good health. Some clones in this sample may be carry-over from other donors' samples. The rearrangement uses TRBV7-9 and TRBJ1-1; D is undetermined. The CDR3 nucleotides are TGTGCCAGCAGCTTAAAGTCCAGCCCGAACACTGAAGCTTTCTTT. Translation gives CASSLKSSPNTEAFF.